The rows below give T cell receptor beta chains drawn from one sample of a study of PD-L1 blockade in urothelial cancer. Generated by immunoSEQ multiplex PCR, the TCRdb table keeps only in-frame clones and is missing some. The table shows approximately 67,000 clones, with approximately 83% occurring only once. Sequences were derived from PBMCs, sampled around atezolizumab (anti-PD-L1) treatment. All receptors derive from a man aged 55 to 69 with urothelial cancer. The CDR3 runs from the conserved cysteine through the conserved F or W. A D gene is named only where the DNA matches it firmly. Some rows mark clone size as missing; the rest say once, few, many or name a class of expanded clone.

TGTGCCTGGGGGGTTGGGGACAGAGAGGAAAAACTGTTTTTT CAWGVGDREEKLFF TRBD1 TRBJ1-4 - TRBV30
TGTGCCAGCTCCCTAGGGGGGGCCACTGGAAACACCATATATTTT CASSLGGATGNTIYF - TRBJ1-3 - TRBV6-5
TGTGCCAGCAGCCACTGGGACAGTTTCACAGATACGCAGTATTTT CASSHWDSFTDTQYF TRBD1 TRBJ2-3 - TRBV4-2
TGCAGCGGACAGACAGGCCCGGGGGGCACTGAAGCTTTCTTT CSGQTGPGGTEAFF - TRBJ1-1 - TRBV29-1
TGTGCCAGCAGTTACGGGCAGGGTAGAGGCTACACCTTC CASSYGQGRGYTF - TRBJ1-2 - TRBV6-5
TGTGCCAGCAGTCCCCGTGGCTCCAATTCACCCCTCCACTTT CASSPRGSNSPLHF - TRBJ1-6 once TRBV6-6
TGTGCCAGCTCACCACCAGCGGGGGAGGAGACCCAGTACTTC CASSPPAGEETQYF TRBD2 TRBJ2-5 - TRBV18
TGTGCCAGCAGTTTCGTGGGGAGGAACACTGAAGCTTTCTTT CASSFVGRNTEAFF - TRBJ1-1 - TRBV28
TGTGCCAGCAGCTTAGATGGCAGTAGCAATCAGCCCCAGCATTTT CASSLDGSSNQPQHF - TRBJ1-5 - TRBV7-9
TGCGCCAGCACCCCCCCCGTCCTGAGCACTGAAGCTTTCTTT CASTPPVLSTEAFF - TRBJ1-1 - TRBV10-1
TGTGCCAGCAGTGAGGTGGAGGCACCTTACAATGAGCAGTTCTTC CASSEVEAPYNEQFF - TRBJ2-1 - TRBV6-4
TGTGCCAGCAGCCAAGACGGTAAACGCACAGATACGCAGTATTTT CASSQDGKRTDTQYF - TRBJ2-3 - TRBV4-2
TGTGCCAGCAGTGGCGCAACAGGGGGGGGCTATGGCTACACCTTC CASSGATGGGYGYTF TRBD1 TRBJ1-2 - TRBV6-1
TGTGCCAGCAGGGGACAGGCAAGCTCCTACGAGCAGTACTTC CASRGQASSYEQYF TRBD1 TRBJ2-7 - TRBV2
TGTGCCAGCAGCACGGACAGCTATGGCTACACCTTC CASSTDSYGYTF - TRBJ1-2 - TRBV11-3
TGTGCCAGTAGCCGAGGGACAGGGGAATCTGAAGCTTTCTTT CASSRGTGESEAFF TRBD1 TRBJ1-1 - TRBV19
TGTGCTAGCAGCGTTACGGTATACAATGAGCAGTTCTTC CASSVTVYNEQFF - TRBJ2-1 - TRBV7-7
TGTGCCTGGAGGGACGGAGGGTTCGATGTACTGTTTTTT CAWRDGGFDVLFF - TRBJ1-4 few TRBV30
TGTGCCAGCAGAACCGGGGGGGGGACTCAGCCCCAGCATTTT CASRTGGGTQPQHF - TRBJ1-5 once TRBV2
TGTGCCAGCAGCCTTAGCCAGGGGGCTGCCTACGAGCAGTACTTC CASSLSQGAAYEQYF TRBD1 TRBJ2-7 - TRBV14
TGCGCCAGCAGCCAATTCCGCAGGGCGAACACCGGGGAGCTGTTTTTT CASSQFRRANTGELFF - TRBJ2-2 once TRBV4-1
TGTGCCAGCAGACAACAGGGGAGCTCCTACGAGCAGTACTTC CASRQQGSSYEQYF TRBD1 TRBJ2-7 - TRBV27
TGTGCCAGCAGCGTAGATGACAGGGTGGTTGTCTCGGGCTACACCTTC CASSVDDRVVVSGYTF TRBD1 TRBJ1-2 - TRBV9
TGTGCCAGCAGCTTAGGGACAGTAGGCACAGATACGCAGTATTTT CASSLGTVGTDTQYF - TRBJ2-3 - TRBV11-3
TGTGCCAGCAGCTTGGATAGGGAGGCGCCCCAGCATTTT CASSLDREAPQHF - TRBJ1-5 - TRBV5-6
TGTGCCAGCTCACGCCGTGGAGCGGGGACGGTCCAAGAGACCCAGTACTTC CASSRRGAGTVQETQYF TRBD2 TRBJ2-5 - TRBV18
TGTGCCAGCAGTCCCCCGGGCAGGGCTGATGGCTACACCTTC CASSPPGRADGYTF - TRBJ1-2 - TRBV6-6
TGTGCCAGCAGGCGGGACAGGTCTGGGGCCAACGTCCTGACTTTC CASRRDRSGANVLTF TRBD1 TRBJ2-6 - TRBV2
TGTGCCATCAGTGAGTCATCGCAGGGTGATACGCAGTATTTT CAISESSQGDTQYF - TRBJ2-3 - TRBV10-3